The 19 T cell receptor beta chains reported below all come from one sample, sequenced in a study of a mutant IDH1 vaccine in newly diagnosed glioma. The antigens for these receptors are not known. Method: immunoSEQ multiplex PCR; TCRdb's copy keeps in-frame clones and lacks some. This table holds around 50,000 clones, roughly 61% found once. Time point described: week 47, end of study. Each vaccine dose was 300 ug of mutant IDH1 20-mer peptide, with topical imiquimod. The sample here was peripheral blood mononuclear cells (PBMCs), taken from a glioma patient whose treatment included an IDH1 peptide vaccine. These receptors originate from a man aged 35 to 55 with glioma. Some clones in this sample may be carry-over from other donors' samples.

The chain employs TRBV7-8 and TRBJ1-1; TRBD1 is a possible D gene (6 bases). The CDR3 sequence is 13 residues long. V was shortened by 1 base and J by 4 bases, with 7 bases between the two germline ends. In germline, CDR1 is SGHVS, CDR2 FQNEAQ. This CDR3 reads CASSLGGPTEAFF. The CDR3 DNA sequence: TGTGCCAGCAGCTTAGGGGGGCCCACTGAAGCTTTCTTT.

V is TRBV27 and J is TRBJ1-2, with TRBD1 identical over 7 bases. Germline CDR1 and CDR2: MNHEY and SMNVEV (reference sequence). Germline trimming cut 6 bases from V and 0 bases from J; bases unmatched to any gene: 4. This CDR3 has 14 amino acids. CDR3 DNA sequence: TGTGCCAGCAGGGGGACAGCGTCTAACTATGGCTACACCTTC. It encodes CASRGTASNYGYTF.

The DNA of the CDR3 is TGTGCCAGCAGCCAGAAGCTAAGGGAAAAGCAGTACTTC. It yields the protein CASSQKLREKQYF. This chain uses TRBV13 with TRBJ2-7; D is ambiguous. V was cut by 5 bases and J by 8 bases, with 16 bases left in between. Germline CDR1 PRHDT, CDR2 FYEKMQ (reference sequence). The CDR3 runs 13 residues.

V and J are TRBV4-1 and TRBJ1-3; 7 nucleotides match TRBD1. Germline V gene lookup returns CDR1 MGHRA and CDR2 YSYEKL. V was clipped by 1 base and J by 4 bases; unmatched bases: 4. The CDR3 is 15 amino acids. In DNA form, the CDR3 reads TGCGCCAGCAGCCAAGGACAGGGTCAAGGAAACACCATATATTTT. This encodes CASSQGQGQGNTIYF.

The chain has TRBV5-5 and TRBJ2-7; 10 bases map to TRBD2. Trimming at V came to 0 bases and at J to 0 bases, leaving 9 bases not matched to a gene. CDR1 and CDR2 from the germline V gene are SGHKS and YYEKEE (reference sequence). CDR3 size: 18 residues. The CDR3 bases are TGTGCCAGCAGCTTGGCCAGCTTAGCGGGGGGATTCTCCTACGAGCAGTACTTC. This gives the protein CASSLASLAGGFSYEQYF.

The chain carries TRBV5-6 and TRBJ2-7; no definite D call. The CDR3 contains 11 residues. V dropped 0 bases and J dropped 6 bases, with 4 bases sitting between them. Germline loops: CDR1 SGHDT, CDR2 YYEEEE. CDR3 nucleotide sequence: TGTGCCAGCAGCTTGGGGGGCGAGCAGTACTTC. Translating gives CASSLGGEQYF.

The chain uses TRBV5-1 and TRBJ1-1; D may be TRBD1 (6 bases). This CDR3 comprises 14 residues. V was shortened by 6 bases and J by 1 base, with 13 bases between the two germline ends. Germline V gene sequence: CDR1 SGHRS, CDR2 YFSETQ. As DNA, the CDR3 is TGCGCCAGCACCCAGGGGAGGGGGAACACTGAAGCTTTCTTT. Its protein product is CASTQGRGNTEAFF.

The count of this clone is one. The CDR3 DNA is TGTGCCAGTACCACGGGGGGGGCATGGCAGCCCCAGCATTTT. Translated, it gives CASTTGGAWQPQHF. The chain is built from TRBV19 and TRBJ1-5; D may be TRBD1 (6 bases). The length of the CDR3 is 14 residues. V dropped 7 bases and J dropped 7 bases, with 17 bases sitting between them. Germline values: CDR1 LNHDA, CDR2 SQIVND (reference sequence).

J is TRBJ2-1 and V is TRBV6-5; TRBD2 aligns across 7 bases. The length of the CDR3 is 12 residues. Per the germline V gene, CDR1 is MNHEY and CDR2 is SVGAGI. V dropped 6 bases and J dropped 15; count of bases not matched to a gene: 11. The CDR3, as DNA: TGTGCCAGCAGACACTCGGCCGGGGGGTGGTTCTTC. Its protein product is CASRHSAGGWFF.

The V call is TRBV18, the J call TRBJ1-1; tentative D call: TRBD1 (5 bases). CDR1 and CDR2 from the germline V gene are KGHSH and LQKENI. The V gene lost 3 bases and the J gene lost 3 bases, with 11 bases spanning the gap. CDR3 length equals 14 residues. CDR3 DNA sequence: TGTGCCAGCTCACCCACGGGGGGGGACACTGAAGCTTTCTTT. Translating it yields CASSPTGGDTEAFF.

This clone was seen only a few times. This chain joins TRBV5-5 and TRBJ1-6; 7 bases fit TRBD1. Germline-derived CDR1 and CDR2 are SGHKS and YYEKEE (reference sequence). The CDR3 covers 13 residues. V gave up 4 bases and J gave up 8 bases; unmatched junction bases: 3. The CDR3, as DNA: TGTGCCAGCAGCATCGGACAGGATTCACCCCTCCACTTT. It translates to CASSIGQDSPLHF.

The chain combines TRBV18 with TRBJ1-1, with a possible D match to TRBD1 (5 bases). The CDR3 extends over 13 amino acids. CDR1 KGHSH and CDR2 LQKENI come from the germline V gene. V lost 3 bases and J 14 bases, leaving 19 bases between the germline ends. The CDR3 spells CASSPAERQTAFF. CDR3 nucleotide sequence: TGTGCCAGCTCACCGGCCGAGCGACAGACCGCGTTCTTT.

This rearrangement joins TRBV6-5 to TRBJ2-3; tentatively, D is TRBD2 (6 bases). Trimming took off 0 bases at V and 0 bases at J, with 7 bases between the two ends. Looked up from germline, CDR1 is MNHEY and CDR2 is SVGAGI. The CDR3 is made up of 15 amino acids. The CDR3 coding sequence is TGTGCCAGCAGTTACTCGGGACTGAGCACAGATACGCAGTATTTT. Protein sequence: CASSYSGLSTDTQYF.

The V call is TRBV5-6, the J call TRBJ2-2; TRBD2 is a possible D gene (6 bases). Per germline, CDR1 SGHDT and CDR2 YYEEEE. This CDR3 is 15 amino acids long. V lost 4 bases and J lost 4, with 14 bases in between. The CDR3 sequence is CASSRVVAATGELFF. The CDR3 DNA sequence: TGTGCCAGCAGCAGGGTAGTAGCGGCCACCGGGGAGCTGTTTTTT.

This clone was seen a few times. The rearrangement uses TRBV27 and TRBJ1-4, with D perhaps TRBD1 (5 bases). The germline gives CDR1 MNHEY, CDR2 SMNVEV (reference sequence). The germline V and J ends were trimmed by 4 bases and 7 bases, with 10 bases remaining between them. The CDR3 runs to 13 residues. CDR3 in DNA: TGTGCCAGCAGTTCCAGGGAGGGTGAAAAACTGTTTTTT. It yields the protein CASSSREGEKLFF. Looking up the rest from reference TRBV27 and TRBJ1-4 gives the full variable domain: EAQVTQNPRYLITVTGKKLTVTCSQNMNHEYMSWYRQDPGLGLRQIYYSMNVEVTDKGDVPEGYKVSRKEKRNFPLILESPSPNQTSLYFCASSSREGEKLFFGSGTQLSVL.

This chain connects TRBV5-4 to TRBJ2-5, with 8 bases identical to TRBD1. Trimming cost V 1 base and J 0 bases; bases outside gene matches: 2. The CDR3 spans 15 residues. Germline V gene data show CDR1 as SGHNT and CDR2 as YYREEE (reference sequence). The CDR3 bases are TGTGCCAGCAGCTTGAACAGGGGGAACCAAGAGACCCAGTACTTC. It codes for CASSLNRGNQETQYF.

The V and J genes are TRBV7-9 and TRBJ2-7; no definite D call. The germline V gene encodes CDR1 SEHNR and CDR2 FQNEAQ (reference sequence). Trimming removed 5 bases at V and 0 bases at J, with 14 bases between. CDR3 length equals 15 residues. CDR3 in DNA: TGTGCCAGCAGCCCCCCACTACAGAGCTCCTACGAGCAGTACTTC. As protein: CASSPPLQSSYEQYF.

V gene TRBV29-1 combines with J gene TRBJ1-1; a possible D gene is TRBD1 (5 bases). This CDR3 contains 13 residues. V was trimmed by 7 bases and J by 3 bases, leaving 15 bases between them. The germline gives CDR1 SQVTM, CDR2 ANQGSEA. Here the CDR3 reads CSAQRQRDTEAFF. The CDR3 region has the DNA TGCAGCGCCCAACGACAGCGCGACACTGAAGCTTTCTTT.

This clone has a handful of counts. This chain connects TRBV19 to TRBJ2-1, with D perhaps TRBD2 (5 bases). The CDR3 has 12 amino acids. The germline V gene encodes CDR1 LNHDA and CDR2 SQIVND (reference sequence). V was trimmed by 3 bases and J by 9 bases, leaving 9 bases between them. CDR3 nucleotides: TGTGCCAGTAGTATGGGAGTCGGTGAGCAGTTCTTC. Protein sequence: CASSMGVGEQFF.